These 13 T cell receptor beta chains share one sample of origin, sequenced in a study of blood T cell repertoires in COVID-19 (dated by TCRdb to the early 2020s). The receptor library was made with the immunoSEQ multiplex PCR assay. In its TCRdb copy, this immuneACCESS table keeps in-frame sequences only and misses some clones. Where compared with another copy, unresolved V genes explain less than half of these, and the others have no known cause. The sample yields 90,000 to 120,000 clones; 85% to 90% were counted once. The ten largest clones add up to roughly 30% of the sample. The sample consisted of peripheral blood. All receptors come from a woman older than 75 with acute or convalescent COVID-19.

The CDR3 protein is CASSPQGGQPQHF. As DNA, the CDR3 is TGTGCCAGCAGCCCCCAGGGGGGTCAGCCCCAGCATTTT. V usage is TRBV7-9 and J usage is TRBJ1-5, with 7 bases aligning to TRBD1. The CDR3 runs to 13 residues. Germline-derived CDR1 and CDR2 are SEHNR and FQNEAQ (reference sequence). V was pared by 5 bases and J by 6 bases, with 4 bases of the junction left unmatched.

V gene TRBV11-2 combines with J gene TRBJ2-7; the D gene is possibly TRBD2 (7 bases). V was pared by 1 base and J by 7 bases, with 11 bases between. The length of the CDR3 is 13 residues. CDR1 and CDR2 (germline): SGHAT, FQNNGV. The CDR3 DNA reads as TGTGCCAGCAGCTTAGTCAGGGGAGGGGAGCAGTACTTC. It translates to CASSLVRGGEQYF.

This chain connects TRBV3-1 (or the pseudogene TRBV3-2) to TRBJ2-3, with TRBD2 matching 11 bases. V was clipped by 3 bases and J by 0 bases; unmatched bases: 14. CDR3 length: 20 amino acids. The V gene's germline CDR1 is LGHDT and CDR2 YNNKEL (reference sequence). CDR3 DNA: TGTGCCAGCAGCCACCCGCCGGATGGTAGCGGGGGGGTTAGCACAGATACGCAGTATTTT. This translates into CASSHPPDGSGGVSTDTQYF.

In nucleotides, the CDR3 is TGCGCCAGCAGCGCGGGCCAAGAGACCCAGTACTTC. Translation: CASSAGQETQYF. The chain couples TRBV5-1 to TRBJ2-5; D might be TRBD2 (5 bases). CDR1 is SGHRS, CDR2 YFSETQ, per germline. Trimming removed 4 bases from V and 1 base from J, with 5 bases in between. The CDR3 contains 12 residues.

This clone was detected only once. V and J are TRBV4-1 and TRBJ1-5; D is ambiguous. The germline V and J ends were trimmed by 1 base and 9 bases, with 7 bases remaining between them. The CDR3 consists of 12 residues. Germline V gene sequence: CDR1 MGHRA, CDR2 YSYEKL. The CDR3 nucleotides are TGCGCCAGCAGCCAAGGGTCAGGGCCCCAGCATTTT. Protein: CASSQGSGPQHF.

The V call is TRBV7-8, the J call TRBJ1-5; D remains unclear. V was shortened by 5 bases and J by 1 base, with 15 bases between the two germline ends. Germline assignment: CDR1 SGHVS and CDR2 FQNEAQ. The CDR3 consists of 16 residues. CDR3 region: CASSQERLKSNQPQHF. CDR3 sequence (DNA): TGTGCCAGCAGCCAAGAGAGACTGAAAAGCAATCAGCCCCAGCATTTT.

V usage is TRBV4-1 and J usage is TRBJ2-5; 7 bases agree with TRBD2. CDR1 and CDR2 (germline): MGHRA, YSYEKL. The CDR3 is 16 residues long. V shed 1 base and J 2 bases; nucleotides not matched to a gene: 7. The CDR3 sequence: CASSQVLAGEQETQYF. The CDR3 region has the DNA TGCGCCAGCAGCCAAGTCCTTGCGGGGGAGCAAGAGACCCAGTACTTC.

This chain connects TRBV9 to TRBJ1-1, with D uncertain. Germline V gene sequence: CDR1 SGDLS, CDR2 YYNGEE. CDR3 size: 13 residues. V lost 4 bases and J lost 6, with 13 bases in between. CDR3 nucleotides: TGTGCCAGCAGCAGCCCCTTCTTTCCTGAAGCTTTCTTT. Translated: CASSSPFFPEAFF.

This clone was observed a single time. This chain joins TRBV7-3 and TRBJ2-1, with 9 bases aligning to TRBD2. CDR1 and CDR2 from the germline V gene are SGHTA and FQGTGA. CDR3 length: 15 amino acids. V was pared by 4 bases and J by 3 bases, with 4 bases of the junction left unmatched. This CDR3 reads CASSYIAGDYNEQFF. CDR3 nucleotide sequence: TGTGCCAGCAGCTATATAGCGGGGGACTACAATGAGCAGTTCTTC. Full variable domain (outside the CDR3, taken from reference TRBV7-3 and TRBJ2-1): GAGVSQTPSNKVTEKGKYVELRCDPISGHTALYWYRQSLGQGPEFLIYFQGTGAADDSGLPNDRFFAVRPEGSVSTLKIQRTERGDSAVYLCASSYIAGDYNEQFFGPGTRLTVL.

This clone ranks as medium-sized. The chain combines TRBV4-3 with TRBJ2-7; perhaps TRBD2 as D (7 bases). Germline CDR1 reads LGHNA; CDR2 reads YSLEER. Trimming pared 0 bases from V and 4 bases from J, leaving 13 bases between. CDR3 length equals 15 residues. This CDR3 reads CASSQDRRGGYEQYF. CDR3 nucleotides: TGCGCCAGCAGCCAAGATAGGAGGGGGGGTTACGAGCAGTACTTC.

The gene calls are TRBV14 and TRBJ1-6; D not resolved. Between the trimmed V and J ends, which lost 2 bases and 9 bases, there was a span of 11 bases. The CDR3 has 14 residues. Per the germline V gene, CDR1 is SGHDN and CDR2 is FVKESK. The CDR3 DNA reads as TGTGCCAGCAGCCAAAATTGGGAGGGTTCACCCCTCCACTTT. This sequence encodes CASSQNWEGSPLHF.

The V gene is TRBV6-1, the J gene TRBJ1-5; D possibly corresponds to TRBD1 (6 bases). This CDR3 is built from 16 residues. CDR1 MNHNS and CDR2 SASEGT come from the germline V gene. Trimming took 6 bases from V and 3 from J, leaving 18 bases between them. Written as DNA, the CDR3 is TGTGCCAGCAGCGAAAAATCGAGGGGGTTCAATCAGCCCCAGCATTTT. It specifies CASSEKSRGFNQPQHF.

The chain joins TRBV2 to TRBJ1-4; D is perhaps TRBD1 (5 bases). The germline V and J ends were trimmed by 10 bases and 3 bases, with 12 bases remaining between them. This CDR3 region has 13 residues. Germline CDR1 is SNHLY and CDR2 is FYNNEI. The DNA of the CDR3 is TGTGCCACCCAGGGATTTCCTAATGAAAAACTGTTTTTT. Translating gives CATQGFPNEKLFF.